Described below is a single TCR beta chain sequence and its context. This CDR3 is 15 amino acids long. Germline CDR1 is MNHEY and CDR2 is SVGAGI. V was cut by 7 bases and J by 7 bases, with 19 bases left in between. The data stem from a study of blood T cell repertoires in COVID-19. Sequenced by immunoSEQ multiplex PCR; TCRdb stores in-frame clones only, minus some. The data show over 100,000 clones, 60% to 80% seen once. The V and J genes are TRBV6-5 and TRBJ1-4; D possibly corresponds to TRBD1 (5 bases). The sequencing sample was made of peripheral blood. The receptor was derived from a man aged 55 to 70 with active or convalescent COVID-19. CDR3 nucleotides: TGTGCCAGCACCGAAGGTCACTTCAGGGTTGAAAAACTGTTTTTT. Its protein product is CASTEGHFRVEKLFF.